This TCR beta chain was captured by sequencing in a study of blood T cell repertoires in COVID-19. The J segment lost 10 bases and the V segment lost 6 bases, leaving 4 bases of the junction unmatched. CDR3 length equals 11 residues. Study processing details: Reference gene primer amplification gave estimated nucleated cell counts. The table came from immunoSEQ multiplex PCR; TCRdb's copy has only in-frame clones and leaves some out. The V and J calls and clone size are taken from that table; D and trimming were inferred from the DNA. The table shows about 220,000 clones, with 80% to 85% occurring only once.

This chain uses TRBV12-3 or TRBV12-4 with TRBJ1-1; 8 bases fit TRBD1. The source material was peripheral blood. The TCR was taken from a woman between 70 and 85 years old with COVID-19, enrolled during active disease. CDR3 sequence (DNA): TGTGCCAGCAGCACCGGGACAGGAGCTTTCTTT. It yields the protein CASSTGTGAFF.